The rows below give T cell receptor beta chains drawn from one sample of a study of OX40 agonist ivuxolimab in advanced cancers. Only in-frame clones appear in the TCRdb table, and some are missing; sequencing was by immunoSEQ multiplex PCR. The table has roughly 67,000 clones, 84% seen once. Sequencing was performed on CD4+ or CD8+ T cells sorted from blood, taken in a trial of the OX40 agonist ivuxolimab. Receptor source: an adult with an advanced solid tumor such as melanoma, head and neck, liver or kidney cancer. Both conserved end residues are part of each CDR3. Each record gives: clone size, D gene, J gene, V gene, CDR3 protein, CDR3 DNA. The D gene is left open where the match is weak. Clone size is stated in some rows and not others, as once, few, many or a class when expanded.

few,.,TRBJ1-5,TRBV18,CASSPPDQPQHF,TGTGCCAGCTCACCACCGGATCAGCCCCAGCATTTT
.,.,TRBJ1-1,TRBV28,CASSLWEKPAAAKAFF,TGTGCCAGCAGTTTATGGGAAAAGCCAGCGGCAGCCAAAGCTTTCTTT
.,.,TRBJ2-2,TRBV5-6,CASSLGPQGTTGELFF,TGTGCCAGCAGCTTGGGGCCCCAGGGGACGACCGGGGAGCTGTTTTTT
once,TRBD2,TRBJ2-1,TRBV4-1,CASSLRLAGGPGYEQFF,TGCGCCAGCAGCCTTAGACTAGCGGGAGGGCCTGGCTATGAGCAGTTCTTC
.,.,TRBJ1-1,TRBV5-6,CASSRYRKNTEAFF,TGTGCCAGCAGCAGATACAGGAAGAACACTGAAGCTTTCTTT
few,TRBD1,TRBJ2-5,TRBV30,CAWRGRGQVETQYF,TGTGCCTGGAGAGGCAGGGGGCAGGTGGAGACCCAGTACTTC
.,TRBD2,TRBJ2-7,TRBV6-1,CASSGAGGPSEQYF,TGTGCCAGCAGTGGGGCGGGAGGGCCTTCCGAGCAGTACTTC
.,TRBD1,TRBJ1-3,TRBV5-1,CASSLDGDSSGNTIYF,TGCGCCAGCAGCTTGGACGGGGACAGCTCTGGAAACACCATATATTTT
.,TRBD1,TRBJ1-5,TRBV7-6,CASSPTTGTGNQPQHF,TGTGCCAGCAGCCCAACGACAGGGACGGGCAATCAGCCCCAGCATTTT
.,.,TRBJ2-1,TRBV19,CASSKTQGLSNEQFF,TGTGCCAGTAGTAAAACACAGGGTTTGAGCAATGAGCAGTTCTTC
.,.,TRBJ1-5,TRBV2,CASSARRDTYSNQPQHF,TGTGCCAGCAGTGCTCGCCGGGACACCTATAGCAATCAGCCCCAGCATTTT
.,.,TRBJ1-5,TRBV28,CASSFGGTGQPQHF,TGTGCCAGCAGTTTCGGAGGGACGGGACAGCCCCAGCATTTT
.,.,TRBJ2-3,TRBV9,CASSGDYRGPQYF,TGTGCCAGCAGCGGAGACTATCGTGGCCCGCAGTATTTT
.,TRBD1,TRBJ2-7,TRBV5-6,CASSQDRGNEQYF,TGTGCCAGCAGCCAGGACAGGGGGAACGAGCAGTACTTC
.,TRBD1,TRBJ2-4,TRBV28,CASSLPPSGQGGIQYF,TGTGCCAGCAGTCTCCCCCCGTCCGGACAGGGTGGCATTCAGTACTTC
.,TRBD1,TRBJ1-1,TRBV5-1,CASRRRTGGNTEAFF,TGCGCCAGCCGACGTAGGACAGGGGGAAACACTGAAGCTTTCTTT
.,TRBD2,TRBJ2-3,TRBV18,CASSPASGGLASSTDTQYF,TGTGCCAGCTCACCCGCCTCCGGCGGACTAGCGTCTAGCACAGATACGCAGTATTTT
.,.,TRBJ1-3,TRBV28,CASLETVGNTIYF,TGTGCCAGCCTCGAGACAGTCGGAAACACCATATATTTT
.,TRBD1,TRBJ2-5,TRBV4-3,CASSLNAGGWETQYF,TGCGCCAGCAGCTTGAACGCAGGGGGCTGGGAGACCCAGTACTTC
.,.,TRBJ1-2,TRBV5-6,CASSPRNRNYGYTF,TGTGCCAGCAGCCCCAGAAATCGTAACTATGGCTACACCTTC
once,TRBD1,TRBJ2-2,TRBV6-6,CATMNRGQNGELFF,TGTGCCACGATGAACAGGGGGCAGAACGGGGAGCTGTTTTTT
.,.,TRBJ2-1,TRBV19,CASSTNGESNEQFF,TGTGCCAGTAGTACAAATGGGGAGAGCAATGAGCAGTTCTTC
.,TRBD1,TRBJ2-3,TRBV18,CASSPQGTGDGDTQYF,TGTGCCAGCTCACCACAGGGCACAGGGGATGGAGATACGCAGTATTTT
.,TRBD1,TRBJ1-1,TRBV18,CASSSGTVLNTEAFF,TGTGCCAGCTCATCAGGGACAGTTCTGAACACTGAAGCTTTCTTT
.,.,TRBJ2-7,TRBV27,CASSFVGAHEQYF,TGTGCCAGCAGTTTTGTAGGGGCCCACGAGCAGTACTTC
once,TRBD2,TRBJ2-7,TRBV27,CASTPPGGYEQYF,TGTGCCAGCACTCCCCCGGGGGGCTACGAGCAGTACTTC
once,TRBD1,TRBJ2-2,TRBV7-9,CASSYYTGTDLSGELFF,TGTGCCAGCAGCTATTATACCGGGACAGATTTGTCCGGGGAGCTGTTTTTT
few,.,TRBJ2-2,TRBV10-3,CAISGRVTGELFF,TGTGCCATCAGTGGAAGGGTCACCGGGGAGCTGTTTTTT
few,.,TRBJ2-1,TRBV5-1,CASSLDGSINEQFF,TGCGCCAGCAGCTTGGACGGGAGTATCAATGAGCAGTTCTTC
.,.,TRBJ2-5,TRBV28,CASSLVDGTYQETQYF,TGTGCCAGCAGTTTAGTGGACGGGACGTACCAAGAGACCCAGTACTTC
few,.,TRBJ2-7,TRBV9,CASSSGQRTYEQYF,TGTGCCAGCAGCTCCGGACAGAGAACCTACGAGCAGTACTTC
.,TRBD1,TRBJ2-5,TRBV7-8,CASRDRGQETQYF,TGTGCCAGCCGGGACAGGGGACAAGAGACCCAGTACTTC
.,.,TRBJ2-5,TRBV4-1,CASSQVQSLGTQYF,TGCGCCAGCAGCCAAGTTCAATCTTTGGGGACCCAGTACTTC
.,.,TRBJ2-3,TRBV5-1,CASTSTGGTDTQYF,TGCGCCAGCACCTCGACAGGAGGCACAGATACGCAGTATTTT
once,TRBD1,TRBJ2-5,TRBV28,CASSFGGQGGETQYF,TGTGCCAGCAGCTTTGGGGGACAGGGCGGAGAGACCCAGTACTTC
.,.,TRBJ2-1,TRBV5-5,CASSSGRRGEQFF,TGTGCCAGCAGCTCGGGTAGGCGTGGTGAGCAGTTCTTC
.,.,TRBJ2-1,TRBV6-4,CASSRDTYNEQFF,TGTGCCAGCAGCCGGGACACATACAATGAGCAGTTCTTC
.,TRBD1,TRBJ1-4,TRBV5-1,CASSVQGAETNEKLFF,TGCGCCAGCAGCGTCCAGGGGGCAGAAACTAATGAAAAACTGTTTTTT
.,.,TRBJ1-1,TRBV11-3,CASSFGANTEAFF,TGTGCCAGCAGCTTCGGAGCGAACACTGAAGCTTTCTTT
.,.,TRBJ2-5,TRBV7-2,CASSLDPGAWTQYF,TGTGCCAGCAGCTTAGACCCGGGGGCTTGGACCCAGTACTTC
few,.,TRBJ2-7,TRBV5-6,CASSFTTTYEQYF,TGTGCCAGCAGCTTCACTACCACCTACGAGCAGTACTTC
.,.,TRBJ2-1,TRBV20-1,CSARGWGEQFF,TGCAGTGCTAGAGGCTGGGGTGAGCAGTTCTTC
.,.,TRBJ2-7,TRBV5-1,CASSLSGDYEQYF,TGCGCCAGCAGCTTGTCAGGGGACTACGAGCAGTACTTC
.,.,TRBJ1-1,TRBV6-6,CASSYSGEDTEAFF,TGTGCCAGCAGTTACTCGGGGGAGGACACTGAAGCTTTCTTT